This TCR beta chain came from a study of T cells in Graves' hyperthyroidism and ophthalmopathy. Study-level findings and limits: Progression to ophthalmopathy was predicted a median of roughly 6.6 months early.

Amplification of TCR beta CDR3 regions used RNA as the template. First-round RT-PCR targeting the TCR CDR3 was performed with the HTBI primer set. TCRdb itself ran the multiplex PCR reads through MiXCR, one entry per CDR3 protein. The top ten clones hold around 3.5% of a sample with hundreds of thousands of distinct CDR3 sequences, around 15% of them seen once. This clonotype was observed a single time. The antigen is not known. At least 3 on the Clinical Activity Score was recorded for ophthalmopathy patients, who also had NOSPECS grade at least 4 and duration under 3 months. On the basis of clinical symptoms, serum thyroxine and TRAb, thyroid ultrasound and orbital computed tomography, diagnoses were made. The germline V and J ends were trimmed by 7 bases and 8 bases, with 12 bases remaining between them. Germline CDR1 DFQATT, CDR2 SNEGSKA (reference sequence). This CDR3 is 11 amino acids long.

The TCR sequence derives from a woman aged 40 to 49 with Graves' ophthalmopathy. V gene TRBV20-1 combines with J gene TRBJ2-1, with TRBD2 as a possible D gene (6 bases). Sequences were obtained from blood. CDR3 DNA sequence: TGCAGTGGTACGAGGAGGGATGAGCAGTTCTTC. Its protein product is CSGTRRDEQFF.